This TCR beta chain was found in a study of T cell repertoires in cytomegalovirus infection. V lost 3 bases to trimming and J lost 0 bases, with 9 bases between them. Germline V gives CDR1 DFQATT, CDR2 SNEGSKA (reference sequence). The CDR3 runs 14 residues. TCRdb analysed the reads with MiXCR anew, one entry per CDR3 protein. Among roughly 180,000 distinct CDR3 sequences listed, less than 25% were seen once. The table lists this clonotype with many counts. As yet, its antigen is unknown. The TCR sequence derives from a human donor in good health (CMV status not recorded). Some clones in this sample may be carry-over from other donors' samples. This chain uses TRBV20-1 with TRBJ1-3; possibly TRBD1 for D (6 bases). The sequenced sample was CD8+ T cells from cultured PBMCs, obtained from culture after CMV antigen stimulation. The CDR3 sequence: CSARDRNSGNTIYF. CDR3 bases: TGCAGTGCTAGGGACAGAAACTCTGGAAACACCATATATTTT.